This T cell receptor (beta chain) is from a study of T cell repertoires in cytomegalovirus infection. Study background: Epitope selection comprised recently identified HLA-C-restricted CMV epitopes and well-studied HLA-B-restricted CMV epitopes. Indicated by public TCR beta signatures were CMV infection and matching HLA type.

General study findings and limits: Identification of carriers of CMV plus the relevant HLA was achieved through cumulative public TCR beta family frequency. HLA-C-restricted CMV clonotypes gave the most frequent clonotype in two of eight donors.

In this sample, this clonotype turned up many times. Its antigen is not known. TCRdb re-called the reads through MiXCR, storing one row per CDR3 protein. Among roughly 69,000 distinct CDR3 sequences listed, 25% to 30% were seen once. This CDR3 contains 12 residues. V was shortened by 6 bases and J by 7 bases, with 10 bases between the two germline ends. The origin of this receptor is a human donor in good health (CMV status not recorded). Some clones in this sample may be carry-over from other donors' samples. The input for sequencing was CD8+ T cells from cultured PBMCs, taken from culture after CMV antigen stimulation. This chain joins TRBV12-3 or TRBV12-4 and TRBJ2-1, with TRBD1 as a possible D gene (5 bases). The DNA of the CDR3 is TGTGCCAGCAGGACAGCAGGAAATGAGCAGTTCTTC. Translated: CASRTAGNEQFF.